A selection of T cell receptor beta chains follows, all from one sample in a study of cytomegalovirus exposure and HLA in healthy donors. Repertoires were generated with immunoSEQ multiplex PCR, while TCRdb's copy carries only in-frame clones and drops some. The sample has 56,000 or so clones; roughly 93% are singletons. Sequenced input: PBMCs. These receptors originate from a woman between 18 and 29 years old in good health and CMV-seropositive. CDR3s include the opening cysteine and the closing phenylalanine or tryptophan. The D gene is left open where the match is weak. Clone size appears in some rows only: once, few, many, or a class for an expanded clone.

v_gene	d_gene	len	abundance	j_gene	CDR3nt	CDR3aa
TRBV15	TRBD2	15	few	TRBJ2-3	TGTGCCACCAGCAGGACTAGCGGGGGGGCAGATACGCAGTATTTT	CATSRTSGGADTQYF
TRBV5-6	TRBD2	18	NA	TRBJ2-3	TGTGCCAGCAGCTTACCGGGACTAGCGGGGGCCGTTACAGATACGCAGTATTTT	CASSLPGLAGAVTDTQYF
TRBV5-1	NA	15	NA	TRBJ2-5	TGCGCCAGCAGCTTGGGTAGCTCACCTCAAGAGACCCAGTACTTC	CASSLGSSPQETQYF
TRBV30	TRBD1	15	NA	TRBJ1-4	TGTGCCTGGCTGAGGAGGACAGGGATAAATGAAAAACTGTTTTTT	CAWLRRTGINEKLFF
TRBV4-3	NA	16	NA	TRBJ1-4	TGCGCCAGCAGCCATGACGGGGGGGCTGCTAATGAAAAACTGTTTTTT	CASSHDGGAANEKLFF
TRBV19	TRBD1	15	NA	TRBJ2-4	TGTGCCAGTAGGCCAGCCGGGACAGGGAAAAACATTCAGTACTTC	CASRPAGTGKNIQYF
TRBV6-1	TRBD2	15	NA	TRBJ2-3	TGTGCCAGCTGTAGCGGGGGGTCGGGGACAGATACGCAGTATTTT	CASCSGGSGTDTQYF
TRBV6-5	TRBD1	14	NA	TRBJ1-3	TGTGCCAGCAGAGGGGACAGGGTTTCGAACACCATATATTTT	CASRGDRVSNTIYF
TRBV28	TRBD1	18	NA	TRBJ1-2	TGTGCCAGCAGTTCGACGGACACGGACAGGGCCTATAACTATGGCTACACCTTC	CASSSTDTDRAYNYGYTF
TRBV7-8	NA	13	NA	TRBJ1-2	TGTGCCAGCAGCTCGGGGGGGGGCTGGGGCTACACCTTC	CASSSGGGWGYTF
TRBV19	NA	15	NA	TRBJ2-2	TGTGCCAGTAGTATCGGTCTGATGAACACCGGGGAGCTGTTTTTT	CASSIGLMNTGELFF
TRBV11-3	NA	14	NA	TRBJ2-7	TGTGCCAGCAGCGTCCCCTCGGGGGAACTCGAGCAGTACTTC	CASSVPSGELEQYF
TRBV2	TRBD1	14	NA	TRBJ1-1	TGTGCCAGCAGTGCGGACAGGGGATGGACTGAAGCTTTCTTT	CASSADRGWTEAFF
TRBV29-1	NA	14	NA	TRBJ1-2	TGCAGCGTTGATAAGGACAGAGCTAACTATGGCTACACCTTC	CSVDKDRANYGYTF
TRBV7-9	NA	16	NA	TRBJ2-7	TGTGCCAGCAGCCACCCCCTACAGGGACCTTCGGACGAGCAGTACTTC	CASSHPLQGPSDEQYF
TRBV6-1	TRBD2	14	NA	TRBJ2-1	TGTGCCAGCAGTGAACTAGCGGGGGGCAATGAGCAGTTCTTC	CASSELAGGNEQFF
TRBV28	NA	17	once	TRBJ1-3	TGTGCCAGCAGTCCCAGTCCAGGGGCAAACTCTGGAAACACCATATATTTT	CASSPSPGANSGNTIYF
TRBV4-3	NA	17	NA	TRBJ2-1	TGCGCCAGCAGCCAAGATTTAGCACCACACACCTACAATGAGCAGTTCTTC	CASSQDLAPHTYNEQFF
TRBV29-1	TRBD1	12	NA	TRBJ2-5	TGCAGCGTTGACAGGGGGCTAGAGACCCAGTACTTC	CSVDRGLETQYF
TRBV19	TRBD1	15	NA	TRBJ2-5	TGTGCCAGTACCGGGGTAGGGACAGCAGAAGAGACCCAGTACTTC	CASTGVGTAEETQYF
TRBV6-1	TRBD1	13	NA	TRBJ1-2	TGTGCCAGCAGGGGACAGCCTAACTATGGCTACACCTTC	CASRGQPNYGYTF
TRBV21-1	NA	19	NA	TRBJ1-1	TGTGCCAGCAGCAAAGCAAGACAGGGAAGGGTGTGGTTAAACACTGAAGCTTTCTTT	CASSKARQGRVWLNTEAFF
TRBV9	TRBD1	15	NA	TRBJ1-2	TGTGCCAGCAGCGGAACAGGGGGCGCTAACTATGGCTACACCTTC	CASSGTGGANYGYTF
TRBV29-1	TRBD1	14	NA	TRBJ1-2	TGCAGCGTCTCACCGGGACAGGGAGAGTATGGCTACACCTTC	CSVSPGQGEYGYTF
TRBV13	NA	15	few	TRBJ2-1	TGTGCCAGCAGCTTAGGAGGGGCCCCTTTGGGTGAGCAGTTCTTC	CASSLGGAPLGEQFF
TRBV5-4	TRBD1	16	once	TRBJ1-1	TGTGCCAGCAGCTTGGTGGACAGGTACTTGAACACTGAAGCTTTCTTT	CASSLVDRYLNTEAFF
TRBV7-6	TRBD2	19	NA	TRBJ2-2	TGTGCCAGCAGCCCTAGAAGCGGGGGGGCCGGGCCGAACACCGGGGAGCTGTTTTTT	CASSPRSGGAGPNTGELFF
TRBV6-1	NA	14	NA	TRBJ2-7	TGTGCCAGCAGTGAAGCGCTGCCGCCCCGGGAGCAGTACTTC	CASSEALPPREQYF
TRBV7-2	TRBD1	16	NA	TRBJ1-4	TGTGCCAGCAGCTTAGGGGGACAGGCTGGCAATGAAAAACTGTTTTTT	CASSLGGQAGNEKLFF
TRBV19	NA	14	NA	TRBJ1-1	TGTGCCAGTAGTATAGCATTCGAGGGCACTGAAGCTTTCTTT	CASSIAFEGTEAFF
TRBV5-1	TRBD1	18	few	TRBJ2-7	TGCGCCAGCAGCTTTGTCCCCCAAACCGGGACAGGGGAGAGCGAGCAGTACTTC	CASSFVPQTGTGESEQYF
TRBV4-1	NA	15	NA	TRBJ2-7	TGCGCCAGCAGCCCCTCACTAGTAGGCTCCTACGAGCAGTACTTC	CASSPSLVGSYEQYF
TRBV5-1	NA	17	NA	TRBJ2-1	TGCGCCAGCAGCCTCGTCGTGGGCGGGGTCTACGCGGGTGAGCAGTTCTTC	CASSLVVGGVYAGEQFF
TRBV30	NA	12	NA	TRBJ1-2	TGTGCCTGGACAAACCGCGACAGGACTTTTATCTTC	CAWTNRDRTFIF
TRBV28	NA	13	NA	TRBJ2-7	TGTGCCAGCAGTTTATCGGGGAGGAACGAGCAGTACTTC	CASSLSGRNEQYF
TRBV10-1	TRBD1	19	NA	TRBJ1-5	TGCGCCAGCAGTAAACCGGGACAGGCAACTTCAGATAGCAATCAGCCCCAGCATTTT	CASSKPGQATSDSNQPQHF
TRBV15	NA	15	NA	TRBJ1-4	TGTGCCACCAGCCCATCGGGGAACCCAGGTGAAAAACTGTTTTTT	CATSPSGNPGEKLFF
TRBV4-1	NA	13	NA	TRBJ1-3	TGCGCCAGCAGCCAAGATTCAGGAAACACCATATATTTT	CASSQDSGNTIYF
TRBV5-3	NA	16	NA	TRBJ2-6	TGTGCCAGAAGCTTTTCGGGGAGCTCTGGGGCCAACGTCCTGACTTTC	CARSFSGSSGANVLTF
TRBV27	NA	12	NA	TRBJ1-4	TGTGCCAGCAGTTTCGTCGGGGGAAAACTGTTTTTT	CASSFVGGKLFF
TRBV2	NA	10	few	TRBJ2-7	TGTGCCAGCAGCGGCTACGAGCAGTACTTC	CASSGYEQYF